These 30 T cell receptor beta chains originate from one sample sequenced in a study of cytomegalovirus exposure and HLA in healthy donors. Both 60 Vbeta primers and 13 Jbeta primers went into the PCR. Using immunoSEQ multiplex PCR, the repertoire was profiled, and TCRdb retains in-frame clones only, with some absent. Among approximately 220,000 clones listed, approximately 82% were seen once. Sequencing was carried out using PBMCs. Source of these receptors: a man younger than 30 in good health and CMV-seronegative.

The CDR3 sequence: CASSLGQKQETQYF. DNA for the CDR3: TGCGCCAGCAGCTTGGGACAGAAGCAAGAGACCCAGTACTTC. The V and J genes are TRBV5-1 and TRBJ2-5, with a possible D match to TRBD1 (5 bases). V lost 0 bases to trimming and J lost 2 bases, with 8 bases between them. CDR3 length: 14 amino acids. CDR1 and CDR2 (germline): SGHRS, YFSETQ.

CDR3 region: CASSSTTSGTADTQYF. The CDR3 DNA sequence: TGTGCCAGCAGCTCTACGACTAGCGGGACGGCAGATACGCAGTATTTT. This chain joins TRBV7-8 and TRBJ2-3, with 11 bases that match TRBD2. This CDR3 comprises 16 residues. CDR1 is SGHVS and CDR2 is FQNEAQ in the germline V gene. Trimming took 4 bases from V and 4 from J; bases not matched to a gene: 7.

The CDR3 here is CASSDTRKTTGNYNEQFF. CDR3 bases: TGTGCCAGCAGCGATACCCGAAAGACTACAGGGAACTACAATGAGCAGTTCTTC. The chain joins TRBV11-3 to TRBJ2-1; D possibly corresponds to TRBD1 (6 bases). Trimming shortened V by 5 bases and J by 3 bases, and 23 bases separated the two germline ends. CDR3 length equals 18 residues. Looked up from germline, CDR1 is SGHNT and CDR2 is YENEEA.

This chain connects TRBV2 to TRBJ1-1; D perhaps matches TRBD1 (5 bases). V was shortened by 7 bases and J by 5 bases, with 14 bases between the two germline ends. The CDR3 totals 13 residues. Germline V gene data show CDR1 as SNHLY and CDR2 as FYNNEI. The CDR3 sequence is CASNRQGGTEAFF. Here the CDR3 DNA reads TGTGCCAGCAACCGGCAGGGTGGAACTGAAGCTTTCTTT.

The genes are TRBV7-9 and TRBJ2-7, with D possibly TRBD1 on 5 matching bases. V shed 2 bases and J shed 6 bases, with 5 bases lying between them. The CDR3 totals 11 residues. CDR1 and CDR2 (germline): SEHNR, FQNEAQ (reference sequence). CDR3 DNA: TGTGCCAGCAGCTTAAGGGGCGAGCAGTACTTC. Protein: CASSLRGEQYF.

Details on this clone: Germline and junction disagree at one end, which may indicate a read error. The chain carries TRBV27 and TRBJ1-2; D may be TRBD1 (6 bases). This CDR3 is built from 15 residues. Germline loops: CDR1 MNHEY, CDR2 SMNVEV (reference sequence). The CDR3 DNA is TGTGCCAACAGTTATACAGGGTCCCACTACTATGGCTACACCTTC. Translating gives CANSYTGSHYYGYTF.

This clone occurred once. V and J are TRBV9 and TRBJ2-3; maybe TRBD2 (5 bases). CDR1 and CDR2 (germline): SGDLS, YYNGEE. This CDR3 comprises 15 residues. V lost 4 bases and J 2 bases, leaving 14 bases between the germline ends. CDR3 nucleotide sequence: TGTGCCAGCAGCCCCAGCGGCGATTTCACAGATACGCAGTATTTT. Translated: CASSPSGDFTDTQYF. Full variable domain (outside the CDR3, taken from reference TRBV9 and TRBJ2-3): DSGVTQTPKHLITATGQRVTLRCSPRSGDLSVYWYQQSLDQGLQFLIQYYNGEERAKGNILERFSAQQFPDLHSELNLSSLELGDSALYFCASSPSGDFTDTQYFGPGTRLTVL.

This rearrangement joins TRBV5-1 to TRBJ2-3; possible D gene TRBD2, 6 bases. Germline CDR1 reads SGHRS; CDR2 reads YFSETQ. The CDR3 is made up of 17 amino acids. Trimming stripped 4 bases from V and 2 bases from J, with 20 bases between. In DNA form, the CDR3 reads TGCGCCAGCAGCGGAACGGCGGGGCGGGACTTCACAGATACGCAGTATTTT. As protein: CASSGTAGRDFTDTQYF.

V and J are TRBV7-8 and TRBJ1-5, with D unclear. The ends were cut back, 7 bases at V and 6 bases at J, with 16 bases in the middle. Germline assignment: CDR1 SGHVS and CDR2 FQNEAQ. CDR3 length: 14 residues. CDR3 DNA: TGTGCCAGCACCAAGGGCCGGGAGATTCAGCCCCAGCATTTT. Amino acid sequence: CASTKGREIQPQHF.

A few counts support this clone. J is TRBJ2-7 and V is TRBV7-6, with D possibly being TRBD2 (6 bases). Trimming stripped 3 bases from V and 4 bases from J, with 16 bases between. The length of the CDR3 is 15 residues. CDR1 is SGHVS and CDR2 is FNYEAQ in the germline V gene. CDR3 coding DNA: TGTGCCAGCAGCTTCCGACTAGGGTTGGGATACGAGCAGTACTTC. It codes for CASSFRLGLGYEQYF.

V and J are TRBV11-2 and TRBJ2-7; TRBD2 aligns across 8 bases. There are 11 residues in the CDR3. Germline loops: CDR1 SGHAT, CDR2 FQNNGV. Trimming removed 5 bases from V and 6 bases from J; junction bases left unmatched: 0. CDR3 loop: CASSRGGEQYF. DNA of the CDR3: TGTGCCAGCAGCCGGGGGGGCGAGCAGTACTTC.

The chain joins TRBV30 to TRBJ1-1, with D possibly being TRBD1 (5 bases). From germline, CDR1 is GTSNPN and CDR2 SVGIG (reference sequence). V lost 4 bases to trimming and J lost 3 bases, with 9 bases between them. The CDR3 extends over 12 amino acids. The CDR3 coding sequence is TGTGCCTGGAATATAGGGGACACTGAAGCTTTCTTT. Amino acids: CAWNIGDTEAFF.

The chain employs TRBV2 and TRBJ1-5, with D possibly being TRBD1 (5 bases). The V end lost 0 bases, the J end lost 3 bases, and 15 bases lay between the germline ends. The germline gives CDR1 SNHLY, CDR2 FYNNEI. This CDR3 is built from 17 residues. The CDR3 nucleotides read TGTGCCAGCAGTGAAGCGGCAGGGTTAGGTGCCAATCAGCCCCAGCATTTT. It encodes CASSEAAGLGANQPQHF.

This clone turned up a few times. The chain recombines TRBV30 with TRBJ1-2, with 7 bases that match TRBD1. V shed 6 bases and J 5 bases; nucleotides not matched to a gene: 6. This CDR3 region has 12 residues. From germline, CDR1 is GTSNPN and CDR2 SVGIG (reference sequence). The CDR3 sequence: CACKTGRYGYTF. CDR3 nucleotides: TGTGCCTGTAAGACAGGGAGGTATGGCTACACCTTC.

The V call is TRBV10-2, the J call TRBJ1-1; no definite D call. CDR1 and CDR2 (germline): WSHSY, SAAADI. V was trimmed by 2 bases and J by 6 bases, leaving 7 bases between them. This CDR3 has 12 residues. The CDR3 is CASSEDNPEAFF. The CDR3 coding sequence is TGCGCCAGCAGTGAGGACAACCCTGAAGCTTTCTTT.

The chain has TRBV28 and TRBJ1-2; weak D call: TRBD1 (6 bases). This CDR3 has 12 residues. CDR1 and CDR2 (germline): MDHEN, SYDVKM. V was trimmed by 6 bases and J by 8 bases, leaving 13 bases between them. The CDR3: CASSPGVGGYTF. The CDR3 bases are TGTGCCAGCAGCCCAGGGGTAGGAGGCTACACCTTC.

The chain carries TRBV28 and TRBJ1-4; TRBD1 might be the D (5 bases). Per the germline V gene, CDR1 is MDHEN and CDR2 is SYDVKM. The CDR3 runs 14 residues. The germline V and J ends were trimmed by 1 base and 4 bases, with 7 bases remaining between them. The CDR3 sequence is CASSLFRDNEKLFF. CDR3 nucleotides: TGTGCCAGCAGTTTATTCAGGGATAATGAAAAACTGTTTTTT.

This clone has just a few counts. The chain recombines TRBV14 with TRBJ2-6, with D perhaps matching TRBD1 (6 bases). Trimming stripped 4 bases from V and 2 bases from J, with 15 bases between. The CDR3 is made up of 17 amino acids. Germline CDR1 SGHDN, CDR2 FVKESK. The CDR3 DNA follows: TGTGCCAGCAGCCCCCATAAAAACAGGGCTGGGGCCAACGTCCTGACTTTC. The encoded protein is CASSPHKNRAGANVLTF.

As to this clone: One end of the junction does not line up with germline, which may come from a read error. The V call is TRBV7-9, the J call TRBJ1-2, with D unresolved. The CDR3 sequence is 19 residues long. The germline CDR1 and CDR2 sequences are SEHNR and FQNEAQ (reference sequence). This CDR3 reads CSSSLAAVDRGSANYGYTF. The CDR3 DNA reads as TGTTCCAGCAGCTTAGCCGCTGTGGACCGGGGATCGGCTAACTATGGCTACACCTTC.

The genes are TRBV27 and TRBJ2-7; no reliable D call. V lost 5 bases and J lost 1, with 12 bases in between. CDR3 length equals 14 residues. Germline V gene data show CDR1 as MNHEY and CDR2 as SMNVEV (reference sequence). CDR3 residues: CASSKNGLSYEQYF. CDR3 nucleotide sequence: TGTGCCAGCAGTAAAAACGGGTTATCCTACGAGCAGTACTTC.

J is TRBJ2-7 and V is TRBV5-8; D not certain. The germline V and J ends were trimmed by 2 bases and 0 bases, with 9 bases remaining between them. The germline gives CDR1 SGHTS, CDR2 YDEGEE. The CDR3 has 14 amino acids. This CDR3 reads CASSFKSSSYEQYF. CDR3 coding DNA: TGTGCCAGCAGCTTTAAGAGTAGCTCCTACGAGCAGTACTTC.

The chain links TRBV27 to TRBJ2-1; TRBD1 aligns across 7 bases. The V segment lost 6 bases and the J segment 9 bases; nucleotides outside the gene matches: 23. The CDR3 is 18 amino acids. The germline V gene has CDR1 MNHEY and CDR2 SMNVEV (reference sequence). CDR3 amino acids: CASSLSNRGRGPRGEQFF. As DNA, the CDR3 is TGTGCCAGCAGCCTCTCCAACAGGGGCCGAGGACCCCGGGGTGAGCAGTTCTTC.

The gene calls are TRBV19 and TRBJ1-4, with D uncertain. Germline CDR1 reads LNHDA; CDR2 reads SQIVND (reference sequence). The CDR3 contains 13 residues. V was pared by 3 bases and J by 7 bases, with 9 bases between. Here the CDR3 reads CASSIAGVEKLFF. The DNA of the CDR3 is TGTGCCAGTAGTATCGCCGGAGTTGAAAAACTGTTTTTT.

In its sample, this clone was seen once. This chain connects TRBV9 to TRBJ1-4; TRBD1 matches 9 bases. Germline trimming cut 3 bases from V and 4 bases from J; bases unmatched to any gene: 7. Germline lookup yields CDR1 SGDLS and CDR2 YYNGEE. The CDR3 spans 16 residues. The CDR3: CASSAGDRDYNEKLFF. CDR3 DNA: TGTGCCAGCAGCGCCGGGGACAGGGACTATAATGAAAAACTGTTTTTT.

This rearrangement joins TRBV11-2 to TRBJ1-1; TRBD1 agrees at 11 bases. CDR1 SGHAT and CDR2 FQNNGV come from the germline V gene. The V gene end was trimmed by 5 bases and the J gene end by 5 bases; junction bases not matched to a gene: 7. The CDR3 has 15 amino acids. CDR3 DNA: TGTGCCAGCAGCCTCGGACAGGGGGCGGGAACTGAAGCTTTCTTT. Encoded protein: CASSLGQGAGTEAFF.

V and J are TRBV2 and TRBJ2-2; maybe TRBD1 (6 bases). The CDR3 covers 13 residues. The V end lost 4 bases, the J end lost 5 bases, and 8 bases lay between the germline ends. Germline CDR1 SNHLY, CDR2 FYNNEI. CDR3 nucleotides: TGTGCCAGCAGTGGGACAGAAACCGGGGAGCTGTTTTTT. It encodes CASSGTETGELFF.

The CDR3 here is CASSFSTTSGSTDTQYF. Here the CDR3 DNA reads TGTGCCAGCAGCTTCTCTACCACTAGCGGGTCCACAGATACGCAGTATTTT. The rearrangement joins TRBV7-3 to TRBJ2-3, with 9 bases matching TRBD2. The CDR3 is 17 residues long. The V gene's germline CDR1 is SGHTA and CDR2 FQGTGA. Trimming removed 3 bases from V and 2 bases from J; junction bases left unmatched: 9. Supplemented by reference TRBV7-3 and TRBJ2-3, the full variable domain reads GAGVSQTPSNKVTEKGKYVELRCDPISGHTALYWYRQSLGQGPEFLIYFQGTGAADDSGLPNDRFFAVRPEGSVSTLKIQRTERGDSAVYLCASSFSTTSGSTDTQYFGPGTRLTVL.

V gene TRBV6-5 combines with J gene TRBJ2-1; unclear D gene. Germline V gene data show CDR1 as MNHEY and CDR2 as SVGAGI. Trimming pared 0 bases from V and 0 bases from J, leaving 9 bases between. The CDR3 runs 16 residues. CDR3: CASSYSSRSSYNEQFF. The CDR3, as DNA: TGTGCCAGCAGTTACTCGTCTAGGAGCTCCTACAATGAGCAGTTCTTC.

Written as DNA, the CDR3 is TGTGCCAGCAGTTGGATCAGGGGGAACGACAATCAGCCCCAGCATTTT. As protein: CASSWIRGNDNQPQHF. V gene TRBV6-5 combines with J gene TRBJ1-5; 7 bases align to TRBD1. The trim removed 4 bases at V and 3 bases at J, leaving 9 bases unmatched. Germline V gene lookup returns CDR1 MNHEY and CDR2 SVGAGI. This CDR3 has 16 residues.

The V gene is TRBV18, the J gene TRBJ1-1; the match to TRBD1 covers 7 bases. The germline V gene encodes CDR1 KGHSH and CDR2 LQKENI. The V segment lost 3 bases and the J segment 4 bases; nucleotides outside the gene matches: 5. There are 14 residues in the CDR3. DNA for the CDR3: TGTGCCAGCTCACCCGGGACAGCACTCACTGAAGCTTTCTTT. Its translation: CASSPGTALTEAFF.